This TCR beta chain was recovered during a study of blood T cell repertoires in COVID-19 (dated by TCRdb to 2019 to 2021). Context from the whole study: Samples from collaborators originated in the United States, Italy and Spain and spanned both the acute and convalescent phases of COVID-19. The prospective study material was composed of cDNA or gDNA derived from T cells, B-cell-depleted T cells, or PBMCs. Subjects who had been exposed to COVID-19, were actively infected with it, or had recovered from it provided the deeply sampled blood TCRbeta repertoires that made up the dataset. The repertoires were made available in a free public database intended to serve as a resource for research on the immune response to SARS-CoV-2. Samples were obtained from the ongoing ImmuneRACE study (first 160 participants) and from over 1,000 subjects provided by 6 global collaborators. A de-identified subject ID, COVID-19 status, age in years and sex were almost always included in the sample metadata. Where available, HLA class I and class II types were obtained from metadata supplied by the sample provider rather than from assay-based typing.

CDR1 and CDR2, per the germline V gene, are SGHRS and YFSETQ. V and J lose 0 bases and 8 bases, and a span of 14 bases separates them. The CDR3 contains 15 residues, cysteine and phenylalanine counted. Of the read, only the CDR3 DNA is kept; its 45 bases are in frame from base 1. TCRbeta CDR3 regions were amplified from genomic DNA by means of the immunoSEQ Assay, a bias-controlled multiplex PCR. The study's processing was this. Nucleated cell counts per sample were estimated from amplification of reference gene primers within the assay. Sequence reads were collapsed and filtered to measure the absolute abundance of every unique TCRbeta CDR3 rearrangement. For each sample, productive Simpson clonality was calculated as the square root of Simpson's diversity index across productive rearrangements. The table was pulled from immuneACCESS by TCRdb, which kept in-frame rearrangements only. Such tables lose some clones; where checked, under half of the loss comes from unresolved V genes, and the rest has no known cause. The DNA was the basis for D and trimming; V, J and clone size are from that table. This sample is represented by 150,000 to 200,000 clones; roughly nine tenths of them were singletons. The ten biggest clones cover roughly 20% of the sample.

General findings and caveats noted by the study authors: How much clinical and demographic metadata was included differed by source and by participant, and the metadata was provided uncurated.

Each collaborating institution followed its own protocols to collect whole blood in K2EDTA tubes. For TCRbeta analysis, collaborator samples were shipped as frozen whole blood, as isolated PBMCs, or as DNA extracted from either sample type. This clone was seen a single time. Which antigen it targets is not known. One base away there is no much larger clone; base qualities are not given. The TCR originated in a man between 65 and 85 years old with active or convalescent COVID-19. Sequencing used peripheral blood. The sequence is built from TRBV5-1 and TRBJ1-4, with an unclear D gene assignment. The DNA is TGCGCCAGCAGCTTGGCCGGCAATCCCGGGGAAAAACTGTTTTTT. Protein translation: CASSLAGNPGEKLFF.